The clone carrying this T cell receptor beta chain was seen only once. TCRdb keeps only in-frame clones here, not all; method: immunoSEQ multiplex PCR. The table has about 53,000 clones, about 92% seen once. V shed 6 bases and J shed 0 bases, with 7 bases lying between them. The CDR3 contains 13 residues. Per germline, CDR1 LNHDA and CDR2 SQIVND (reference sequence). This specimen belongs to a study of chemoradiotherapy in HPV16-positive cancers. The chain recombines TRBV19 with TRBJ2-3; no definite D call. This TCR was recovered from a human donor with HPV-associated anogenital cancer. The sequencing here drew on blood, taken from a patient who underwent chemoradiotherapy. CDR3 protein: CASRAASTDTQYF. The CDR3 DNA sequence: TGTGCCAGTAGGGCCGCTAGCACAGATACGCAGTATTTT.